Presented here are 21 T cell receptor beta chains from one specimen sequenced in a study of T cell repertoires in cytomegalovirus infection. TCRdb ran MiXCR on the reads and lists one entry per CDR3 protein. This table has 370,000 or so distinct CDR3 sequences, nearly 35% appearing once. These receptors have no known antigen. Sequencing was performed on cultured PBMCs, taken from culture after CMV antigen stimulation. Receptors originate from a human donor in good health (CMV status not recorded). Some clones in this sample may be carry-over from other donors' samples.

The rearrangement links TRBV4-1 to TRBJ1-1; tentative D call: TRBD1 (6 bases). The CDR3 is made up of 16 amino acids. The V gene's germline CDR1 is MGHRA and CDR2 YSYEKL. Trimming took 3 bases from V and 1 from J, leaving 15 bases between them. CDR3 in DNA: TGCGCCAGCAGCCACCCCTCCGGGACAACGAACACTGAAGCTTTCTTT. This gives the protein CASSHPSGTTNTEAFF.

The chain carries TRBV6-1 and TRBJ2-7; TRBD2 is a possible D gene (7 bases). V was shortened by 7 bases and J by 5 bases, with 18 bases between the two germline ends. This CDR3 is built from 14 residues. CDR1 is MNHNS and CDR2 is SASEGT in the germline V gene. CDR3 in amino acids: CASNGGGAGDEQYV. The DNA of the CDR3 is TGTGCCAGCAACGGAGGGGGGGCTGGCGACGAGCAGTACGTC.

The chain links TRBV2 to TRBJ2-3; TRBD2 might be the D (5 bases). Germline CDR1 SNHLY, CDR2 FYNNEI. The CDR3 has 14 residues. The V gene lost 7 bases and the J gene lost 6 bases, with 17 bases spanning the gap. The CDR3 reads CASTRTPGGDTQYF. The CDR3 DNA reads TGTGCCAGCACCAGGACTCCCGGTGGGGATACGCAGTATTTT.

The V call is TRBV6-6, the J call TRBJ2-1; D is unclear. Trimming left V 1 base short and J 6 bases short, with 13 bases between. Germline assignment: CDR1 MNHNY and CDR2 SVGAGI (reference sequence). The CDR3 contains 15 residues. The CDR3 here is CASSYLGQVGNEQFF. In nucleotides, the CDR3 is TGTGCCAGCAGTTACTTGGGCCAAGTGGGCAATGAGCAGTTCTTC.

This clonotype was recorded a few times. CDR3 in amino acids: CASSSGLLSTDTQYF. CDR3 sequence (DNA): TGTGCCAGCAGCAGCGGACTCCTTAGCACAGATACGCAGTATTTT. V usage is TRBV7-2 and J usage is TRBJ2-3; TRBD2 is a possible D gene (5 bases). The CDR3 consists of 15 residues. V dropped 5 bases and J dropped 0 bases, with 12 bases sitting between them. Germline-derived CDR1 and CDR2 are SGHTA and FQGNSA.

V and J are TRBV7-2 and TRBJ2-7, with 9 bases that match TRBD2. CDR3 length equals 16 residues. Trimming took 5 bases from V and 0 from J; bases not matched to a gene: 8. Germline V lookup: CDR1 SGHTA, CDR2 FQGNSA. CDR3 region: CASSLTTSGFSYEQYV. CDR3 sequence (DNA): TGTGCCAGCAGCCTAACGACTAGCGGCTTCTCCTACGAGCAGTACGTC.

The gene calls are TRBV20-1 and TRBJ2-1; 9 nucleotides align to TRBD2. The CDR3 sequence is 14 residues long. The V gene end was trimmed by 5 bases and the J gene end by 5 bases; junction bases not matched to a gene: 7. The V gene's germline CDR1 is DFQATT and CDR2 SNEGSKA (reference sequence). CDR3 region: CSAPTSGRHNEQFF. The CDR3 region has the DNA TGCAGTGCTCCGACTAGCGGTCGCCACAATGAGCAGTTCTTC.

The V and J genes are TRBV7-2 and TRBJ2-1; 8 bases line up with TRBD2. The V gene's germline CDR1 is SGHTA and CDR2 FQGNSA. The CDR3 runs 16 residues. Trimming removed 1 base from V and 2 bases from J; junction bases left unmatched: 4. CDR3 protein: CASSLVVAGPYNEQFF. The CDR3 DNA reads as TGTGCCAGCAGCTTAGTGGTAGCGGGGCCCTACAATGAGCAGTTCTTC.

The chain has TRBV28 and TRBJ2-7; perhaps TRBD2 as D (6 bases). The CDR3 totals 13 residues. In germline, CDR1 is MDHEN, CDR2 SYDVKM. V lost 10 bases and J 2 bases, leaving 15 bases between the germline ends. The CDR3 loop is CATTAGGAYEQYF. The CDR3 DNA reads TGTGCCACCACAGCGGGCGGGGCCTACGAGCAGTACTTC.

The chain uses TRBV4-3 and TRBJ2-1; weak D call: TRBD1 (5 bases). The CDR3 extends over 20 amino acids. The V gene lost 0 bases and the J gene lost 0 bases, with 21 bases spanning the gap. From germline, CDR1 is LGHNA and CDR2 YSLEER. The CDR3 spells CASSQDWGNQGPFSYNEQFF. CDR3 sequence (DNA): TGCGCCAGCAGCCAAGATTGGGGCAACCAAGGTCCCTTCTCCTACAATGAGCAGTTCTTC.

The rearrangement joins TRBV4-1 to TRBJ2-1; TRBD2 agrees at 12 bases. CDR3 length: 15 amino acids. Germline lookup yields CDR1 MGHRA and CDR2 YSYEKL. V dropped 3 bases and J dropped 6; count of bases not matched to a gene: 3. In nucleotides, the CDR3 is TGCGCCAGCAGCCACCGACTAGCGGGAGTCAATGAGCAGTTCTTC. It is translated as CASSHRLAGVNEQFF.

This clonotype was counted ten times or more. The rearrangement joins TRBV7-2 to TRBJ1-3; D gene uncertain. V shed 6 bases and J shed 3 bases, with 12 bases lying between them. Per the germline V gene, CDR1 is SGHTA and CDR2 is FQGNSA. CDR3 size: 14 residues. The DNA of the CDR3 is TGTGCCAGCAGTCCGGGCCCTTATGGAAACACCATATATTTT. It specifies CASSPGPYGNTIYF.

The chain employs TRBV11-2 and TRBJ1-5; D is ambiguous. Deletions cut 0 bases from V and 6 bases from J, with 9 bases between. Germline CDR1 SGHAT, CDR2 FQNNGV. This CDR3 has 14 residues. Written as DNA, the CDR3 is TGTGCCAGCAGCTTAGACCTTCCGGGTCAGCCCCAGCATTTT. This encodes CASSLDLPGQPQHF.

V usage is TRBV10-3 and J usage is TRBJ2-7; D gene ambiguous. The CDR3 sequence is 14 residues long. Trimming took off 2 bases at V and 2 bases at J, with 10 bases between the two ends. The germline V gene has CDR1 ENHRY and CDR2 SYGVKD. CDR3 protein: CAISELPGTYEQYV. CDR3 DNA: TGTGCCATCAGTGAGCTCCCAGGCACCTACGAGCAGTACGTC.

The chain carries TRBV7-2 and TRBJ1-2, with D possibly being TRBD1 (6 bases). Germline V gene lookup returns CDR1 SGHTA and CDR2 FQGNSA. The V and J ends lost 8 bases and 4 bases respectively, with 14 bases between them. The CDR3 runs to 13 residues. In nucleotides, the CDR3 is TGTGCCAGCCAAAGGGGGGGTACCTATGGCTACACCTTC. Translating it yields CASQRGGTYGYTF.

The V gene is TRBV9, the J gene TRBJ2-5, with 7 bases that match TRBD2. J lost 5 bases, V lost 0 bases, and 7 bases had no gene match. The CDR3 spans 15 residues. CDR1 SGDLS and CDR2 YYNGEE come from the germline V gene. CDR3 residues: CASSVGGSTSETQYF. CDR3 bases: TGTGCCAGCAGCGTAGGCGGGAGCACGTCGGAGACCCAGTACTTC.

This clonotype was picked up a small number of times. The chain recombines TRBV18 with TRBJ2-5; TRBD2 agrees at 9 bases. Trimming cost V 6 bases and J 4 bases; bases outside gene matches: 9. The CDR3 runs 15 residues. Germline V gene data show CDR1 as KGHSH and CDR2 as LQKENI. The CDR3 nucleotides are TGTGCCAGCTCTCGGACTAGCGTCGTCGTAGAGACCCAGTACTTC. This sequence encodes CASSRTSVVVETQYF.

The genes are TRBV4-1 and TRBJ2-1, with 7 bases matching TRBD2. The trim removed 4 bases at V and 2 bases at J, leaving 11 bases unmatched. The germline CDR1 and CDR2 sequences are MGHRA and YSYEKL. The CDR3 loop spans 17 amino acids. CDR3 nucleotides: TGCGCCAGCAGCCCGAGGGAGGGGTCGACCCCCTACAATGAGCAGTTCTTC. Its translation: CASSPREGSTPYNEQFF.

J is TRBJ2-3 and V is TRBV11-2; no clear D. The V gene's germline CDR1 is SGHAT and CDR2 FQNNGV. V gave up 5 bases and J gave up 4 bases, with 7 bases separating them. This CDR3 region has 12 residues. This chain's CDR3 is CASSPQPDTQYF. The CDR3 DNA is TGTGCCAGCAGCCCACAGCCAGATACGCAGTATTTT.

V is TRBV7-2 and J is TRBJ1-5, with TRBD1 matching 8 bases. J gave up 2 bases and V 1 base, and 4 bases lay outside the gene matches. CDR1 is SGHTA, CDR2 FQGNSA, per germline. The CDR3 length is 16 residues. The CDR3 protein is CASSLGYRGGNQPQHF. The CDR3 bases are TGTGCCAGCAGCTTAGGATACAGGGGGGGCAATCAGCCCCAGCATTTT.

The genes are TRBV6-1 and TRBJ1-5; unclear D gene. The germline gives CDR1 MNHNS, CDR2 SASEGT. Trimming took 2 bases from V and 3 from J, leaving 11 bases between them. The CDR3 is 15 residues long. The CDR3 sequence is CASSESRPLNQPQHF. In DNA, the CDR3 is TGTGCCAGCAGTGAATCTCGGCCTCTCAATCAGCCCCAGCATTTT.